The T cell receptor beta chain described here comes from a study of circulating and synovial CD4+ cells in juvenile arthritis (dated by TCRdb to the mid-2010s). Regarding the complete study: TCRbeta CDR3 repertoires of circulating HLA-DR+ CD4 T cells, bulk blood CD4 T cells and synovial CD4 T cells were compared within each patient. The goal of the repertoire sequencing was to confirm that synovial clonotypes were enriched in a circulating synovial-like CD4 T cell subset. Findings and caveats that apply to the study as a whole: Because T cell genome counts differed by at least an order of magnitude between CPL and bulk blood CD4 samples, sample-size effects were addressed. Synovial and circulating pathogenic-like lymphocyte repertoires were less diverse than bulk blood CD4 repertoires, with some CPL samples as oligoclonal as synovium. Circulating pathogenic-like lymphocytes clustered together with synovial T cells, and compared with bulk blood, the circulating pathogenic-like lymphocytes shared a substantially higher fraction of CDR3 sequences with synovium. Since overlap with synovium went up as sequencing depth increased, the measured fractions of shared clonotypes likely underestimated the full repertoire overlap. The difference between circulating pathogenic-like lymphocytes and bulk blood T cells was not detected by traditional Vbeta family usage analysis.

This clone came up once. Its antigen specificity is not known. No clone much larger than this one lies a single base away; base qualities are absent. Libraries were constructed by the immunoSEQ multiplex PCR assay. TCRbeta CDR3 sequencing was carried out by an external provider as a commercial service. The authors processed their data as follows. The analyses relied on productive nucleotide sequences along with amino acid sequences obtained through in silico translation. Diversity was measured with Renyi entropy across alpha values, using the median of 200 repeated subsamples to equalise sample size. For clustering, the distance between each pair of repertoires was computed as one minus the Chao-modified Jaccard index, which corrected for under-sampling. Frequency-weighted overlap with synovial clonotypes was calculated over 200 sample sizes with 200 draws without replacement at each size, and the overlap was reported at the size of the smaller sample. The table comes from immuneACCESS by way of TCRdb, which keeps in-frame sequences with V and J called. Part of the clones is missing from these tables; in studies checked, under half for an unresolved V gene and the rest for unknown reasons. The D gene and trimming were derived from the DNA, and the V and J assignments and clone size from that table. This sample is represented by tens of thousands of clones; 90% to 95% of them were singletons. Together, the top ten hold about 0.68% of the sample.

Reading from cysteine to phenylalanine, the CDR3 counts 17 amino acids. Of all the DNA, just the CDR3 is kept, 51 bases in frame from base 1. CDR1 and CDR2 are read off the germline V gene as SGHAT and FQNNGV. V lost 1 base and J lost 0 bases, and the count of bases not matched to a germline gene is 4. The sequenced samples were obtained from patients with active juvenile idiopathic arthritis. Sorting was carried out immediately after cells were thawed, and dead cells were excluded with Live/Dead Fixable Near-IR Stain. The sequence is built from TRBV11-2 and TRBJ2-2; 8 junctional bases match TRBD2. The clonotype comes from a human donor with juvenile idiopathic arthritis. Material for sequencing was CD4+ T cells from blood. The sequence in DNA is TGTGCCAGCAGCTTAGTCGGGAGGGGAGCGAACACCGGGGAGCTGTTTTTT. This translates into CASSLVGRGANTGELFF.